The 27 T cell receptor beta chains given below trace back to one sample, sequenced in a study of identical twins' blood T cells. TCRdb used MiXCR to reprocess the 5' RACE reads, holding one entry per CDR3 protein. Found here are hundreds of thousands of distinct CDR3 sequences, under 30% of them singletons; the top ten hold 6.1%. Sequencing was done on a sample of PBMCs. These receptors all come from a woman between 18 and 49 years old in good health.

This clonotype was seen more than once but under ten times. J is TRBJ1-2 and V is TRBV12-3 or TRBV12-4, with D unclear. The CDR3 runs to 12 residues. The V end was cut by 2 bases, the J end by 7 bases, with 8 bases between. Here the CDR3 DNA reads TGTGCCAGCAGTTTAAACTTCCTTGGCTACACCTTC. Translation: CASSLNFLGYTF.

This clonotype has only a few counts. The V gene is TRBV5-6, the J gene TRBJ1-5; D uncertain. The CDR3 is made up of 13 amino acids. Germline CDR1 SGHDT, CDR2 YYEEEE. Trimming pared 3 bases from V and 4 bases from J, leaving 8 bases between. The CDR3 loop is CASSSGWNQPQHF. The CDR3 coding sequence is TGTGCCAGCAGCTCGGGTTGGAATCAGCCCCAGCATTTT.

This chain connects TRBV14 to TRBJ1-2; TRBD1 aligns across 7 bases. The J segment lost 4 bases and the V segment lost 1 base, leaving 9 bases of the junction unmatched. Germline V CDR1 and CDR2: SGHDN, FVKESK. The length of the CDR3 is 16 residues. CDR3 DNA sequence: TGTGCCAGCAGCCAAGGTGGTAGGGGACAGCGCTATGGCTACACCTTC. This sequence encodes CASSQGGRGQRYGYTF.

Many counts were recorded for this clonotype. V usage is TRBV11-2 and J usage is TRBJ2-2; D possibly corresponds to TRBD2 (5 bases). Trimming stripped 5 bases from V and 5 bases from J, with 15 bases between. This CDR3 is built from 15 residues. Per the germline V gene, CDR1 is SGHAT and CDR2 is FQNNGV. The CDR3 bases are TGTGCCAGCAGCGCTCGGACTGCGGGTACCGGGGAGCTGTTTTTT. Its translation is CASSARTAGTGELFF.

On this clonotype: A read error is possible here, since a much larger clone lies one base away. This rearrangement joins TRBV20-1 to TRBJ1-5; 7 bases line up with TRBD1. Germline V gene lookup returns CDR1 DFQATT and CDR2 SNEGSKA (reference sequence). The V segment lost 6 bases and the J segment 5 bases; nucleotides outside the gene matches: 10. This CDR3 contains 14 residues. CDR3 DNA sequence: TGCAGTGCAATACCGGGACAGATTTATCAGCCCCAGCATTTT. This codes for CSAIPGQIYQPQHF.

This sequence joins TRBV27 and TRBJ2-1, with D perhaps TRBD2 (6 bases). Trimming removed 7 bases from V and 8 bases from J, with 12 bases in between. Germline V gene sequence: CDR1 MNHEY, CDR2 SMNVEV (reference sequence). This CDR3 is built from 12 residues. This CDR3 is CASTGTYDEQFF. The CDR3 DNA is TGTGCCAGCACCGGGACTTACGATGAGCAGTTCTTC.

This clonotype was detected a few times. This chain uses TRBV12-3 or TRBV12-4 with TRBJ1-2; no clear D gene. Trimming left V 6 bases short and J 7 bases short, with 18 bases between. This CDR3 is built from 14 residues. CDR3 sequence reads: CASSLHGQEAGYTF. The DNA for the CDR3 is TGTGCCAGCAGCCTACATGGGCAGGAAGCTGGCTACACCTTC.

As for this clonotype: Just one base apart from a much larger clone, this may be a read error. V gene TRBV24-1 combines with J gene TRBJ2-3, with TRBD2 as a possible D gene (5 bases). The CDR3 totals 14 residues. Trimming cost V 3 bases and J 4 bases, with 10 bases left between them. CDR1 and CDR2 from the germline V gene are KGHDR and SFDVKD. The CDR3 DNA follows: TGTGCCACCAGTGATGCGAGGGTCGCAGATACGCAGTATTTT. It translates to CATSDARVADTQYF.

This clonotype showed up many times. The chain combines TRBV14 with TRBJ1-1; the D is unclear. V shed 4 bases and J shed 2 bases, with 8 bases lying between them. Germline CDR1 reads SGHDN; CDR2 reads FVKESK. The CDR3 length is 13 residues. CDR3 sequence (DNA): TGTGCCAGCAGCCTCCTGCCCAACACTGAAGCTTTCTTT. It is translated as CASSLLPNTEAFF.

This clonotype was seen more than once but under ten times. A junction end diverges from the germline sequence, so it may reflect a read error. The chain has TRBV6-1 and TRBJ1-5; D perhaps matches TRBD1 (6 bases). The germline V gene has CDR1 MNHNS and CDR2 SASEGT. The CDR3 spans 15 residues. For the CDR3, the DNA is TGTGCCGGCAGTGAAGGGGGGTATAGCAATCAGCCCCAGCATTTT. Its protein is CAGSEGGYSNQPQHF.

This clonotype was seen more than once but under ten times. The chain is built from TRBV4-1 and TRBJ1-2, with unresolved D. The CDR3 is made up of 16 amino acids. CDR1 and CDR2 from the germline V gene are MGHRA and YSYEKL. V lost 2 bases and J lost 0, with 13 bases in between. DNA of the CDR3: TGCGCCAGCAGCCAAAGTGGCGCGAGAGCTAACTATGGCTACACCTTC. It yields the protein CASSQSGARANYGYTF.

This rearrangement joins TRBV20-1 to TRBJ1-1; D remains unclear. The CDR3 covers 11 residues. Germline V gives CDR1 DFQATT, CDR2 SNEGSKA (reference sequence). The ends were cut back, 1 base at V and 6 bases at J, with 6 bases in the middle. The CDR3: CSARAGAEAFF. In nucleotides, the CDR3 is TGCAGTGCTAGAGCCGGGGCTGAAGCTTTCTTT.

This clonotype was counted only a few times. The chain has TRBV29-1 and TRBJ1-1; D gene uncertain. V was trimmed by 5 bases and J by 11 bases, leaving 18 bases between them. Germline lookup yields CDR1 SQVTM and CDR2 ANQGSEA. The CDR3 spans 12 residues. The DNA for the CDR3 is TGCAGCGTTTCGGTAGGAACTCGGGAGGCTTTCTTT. This codes for CSVSVGTREAFF.

The chain has TRBV4-1 and TRBJ1-1, with 9 bases that match TRBD1. The V and J ends lost 5 bases and 3 bases, in that order; junction bases with no gene match: 10. Germline CDR1 reads MGHRA; CDR2 reads YSYEKL. The CDR3 length is 16 residues. In DNA form, the CDR3 reads TGCGCCAGCAGCTTCAGCGGCACAGGGGGCCACACTGAAGCTTTCTTT. This sequence encodes CASSFSGTGGHTEAFF.

The V gene is TRBV10-3, the J gene TRBJ1-1, with D tentatively TRBD1 (6 bases). This CDR3 has 15 amino acids. From germline, CDR1 is ENHRY and CDR2 SYGVKD. Trimming stripped 2 bases from V and 5 bases from J, with 15 bases between. The chain's CDR3 is CAISETPGDGTEAFF. Written as DNA, the CDR3 is TGTGCCATCAGTGAGACACCAGGGGATGGGACTGAAGCTTTCTTT.

A few counts support this clonotype. This CDR3 reads CASSTAGTLRGYTF. Written as DNA, the CDR3 is TGTGCCAGTAGTACCGCCGGGACACTGAGGGGCTACACCTTC. The V and J genes are TRBV19 and TRBJ1-2, with D tentatively TRBD1 (6 bases). This CDR3 contains 14 residues. Deletions cut 4 bases from V and 8 bases from J, with 17 bases between. The germline CDR1 and CDR2 sequences are LNHDA and SQIVND (reference sequence). Combining the CDR3 with reference TRBV19 and TRBJ1-2 gives the whole variable domain DGGITQSPKYLFRKEGQNVTLSCEQNLNHDAMYWYRQDPGQGLRLIYYSQIVNDFQKGDIAEGYSVSREKKESFPLTVTSAQKNPTAFYLCASSTAGTLRGYTFGSGTRLTVV.

In this sample, this clonotype turned up a few times. This chain uses TRBV2 with TRBJ1-3; D is ambiguous. Per the germline V gene, CDR1 is SNHLY and CDR2 is FYNNEI. Deletions cut 1 base from V and 5 bases from J, with 3 bases between. There are 12 residues in the CDR3. CDR3 sequence: CASSEDRNTIYF. The DNA for the CDR3 is TGTGCCAGCAGTGAAGACAGAAACACCATATATTTT. Drawing the rest from reference TRBV2 and TRBJ1-3, the complete variable domain is EPEVTQTPSHQVTQMGQEVILRCVPISNHLYFYWYRQILGQKVEFLVSFYNNEISEKSEIFDDQFSVERPDGSNFTLKIRSTKLEDSAMYFCASSEDRNTIYFGEGSWLTVV.

A word on this clonotype: An end of the junction differs from the germline gene, which may be a read error. The V gene is TRBV4-3, the J gene TRBJ2-3; D is uncertain. This CDR3 is 14 amino acids long. The germline CDR1 and CDR2 sequences are LGHNA and YSLEER. The CDR3 here is CAGSQDLPASTQYF. The CDR3 DNA reads as TGCGCCGGCAGCCAAGATTTGCCGGCCTCTACGCAGTATTTT.

As concerns this clonotype: With a much larger clone just one base away, this may be a read error. This sequence joins TRBV2 and TRBJ1-1, with 7 bases that match TRBD1. There are 13 residues in the CDR3. The V and J ends lost 8 bases and 4 bases, in that order; junction bases with no gene match: 7. In germline, CDR1 is SNHLY, CDR2 FYNNEI. The CDR3 DNA is TGTGCCAGCCGGGACAGAAGAAGCACTGAAGCTTTCTTT. This gives the protein CASRDRRSTEAFF.

CDR3 in amino acids: CASKSTGAYSNQPQHF. CDR3 in DNA: TGTGCCAGTAAGTCGACAGGGGCATATAGCAATCAGCCCCAGCATTTT. The genes are TRBV19 and TRBJ1-5; 8 bases match TRBD1. Germline V gene sequence: CDR1 LNHDA, CDR2 SQIVND (reference sequence). J gave up 0 bases and V 7 bases, and 8 bases lay outside the gene matches. The CDR3 is 16 residues long.

The chain employs TRBV20-1 and TRBJ2-6; the D gene is possibly TRBD2 (6 bases). Germline assignment: CDR1 DFQATT and CDR2 SNEGSKA (reference sequence). The CDR3 is 17 residues long. V lost 1 base to trimming and J lost 0 bases, with 13 bases between them. CDR3 DNA: TGCAGTGCTAGAGGAGGGACTCCTCACTCTGGGGCCAACGTCCTGACTTTC. Translating gives CSARGGTPHSGANVLTF.

This clonotype was seen only a few times. The chain employs TRBV9 and TRBJ2-1, with D hard to call. V lost 6 bases and J lost 3, with 13 bases in between. Per germline, CDR1 SGDLS and CDR2 YYNGEE. This CDR3 is 14 amino acids long. CDR3: CASIAPNGYNEQFF. In DNA form, the CDR3 reads TGTGCCAGCATCGCCCCAAACGGCTACAATGAGCAGTTCTTC.

This clonotype was observed a handful of times. V and J are TRBV10-3 and TRBJ2-1; the D gene is possibly TRBD2 (6 bases). Trimming left V 7 bases short and J 7 bases short, with 8 bases between. There are 11 residues in the CDR3. CDR1 and CDR2 from the germline V gene are ENHRY and SYGVKD. The CDR3 nucleotides read TGTGCCATCACCGGGGGAAATGAGCAGTTCTTC. It specifies CAITGGNEQFF.

V and J are TRBV12-3 or TRBV12-4 and TRBJ1-5; D unclear. With 1 base removed from V and 0 bases from J, the gap between germline ends came to 13 bases. CDR3 length: 17 residues. The CDR3 region has the DNA TGTGCCAGCAGTTTAGGTGAGGCAGCTTATAGCAATCAGCCCCAGCATTTT. The encoded protein is CASSLGEAAYSNQPQHF.

This chain connects TRBV4-2 to TRBJ1-3, with 11 bases matching TRBD1. In germline, CDR1 is LGHNA, CDR2 YNFKEQ. V shed 6 bases, J shed 12 bases, and the junction held 10 bases outside the gene matches. The CDR3 has 14 amino acids. The DNA for the CDR3 is TGTGCCAGCAGACCAGGGACAGGGGGAGACATCATATATTTT. Translated: CASRPGTGGDIIYF.

At least ten counts were recorded for this clonotype. The chain combines TRBV5-1 with TRBJ2-2; D not certain. The CDR3 consists of 13 residues. Trimming stripped 9 bases from V and 6 bases from J, with 15 bases between. Germline CDR1 and CDR2: SGHRS and YFSETQ. CDR3 bases: TGCGCCACCACCAAAACGAGTGCCGGGGAGCTGTTTTTT. It codes for CATTKTSAGELFF.

This clonotype was recorded once. CDR3 nucleotides: TGTGCCAGCAGCACTACCAAAATTCAAGGGGAGTATTCACCCCTCCACTTT. This gives the protein CASSTTKIQGEYSPLHF. The chain combines TRBV7-9 with TRBJ1-6; maybe TRBD1 (5 bases). V was trimmed by 5 bases and J by 8 bases, leaving 22 bases between them. Germline CDR1 reads SEHNR; CDR2 reads FQNEAQ (reference sequence). The CDR3 spans 17 residues. Together with reference TRBV7-9 and TRBJ1-6, the CDR3 gives the full variable domain: DTGVSQNPRHKITKRGQNVTFRCDPISEHNRLYWYRQTLGQGPEFLTYFQNEAQLEKSRLLSDRFSAERPKGSFSTLEIQRTEQGDSAMYLCASSTTKIQGEYSPLHFGNGTRLTVT.